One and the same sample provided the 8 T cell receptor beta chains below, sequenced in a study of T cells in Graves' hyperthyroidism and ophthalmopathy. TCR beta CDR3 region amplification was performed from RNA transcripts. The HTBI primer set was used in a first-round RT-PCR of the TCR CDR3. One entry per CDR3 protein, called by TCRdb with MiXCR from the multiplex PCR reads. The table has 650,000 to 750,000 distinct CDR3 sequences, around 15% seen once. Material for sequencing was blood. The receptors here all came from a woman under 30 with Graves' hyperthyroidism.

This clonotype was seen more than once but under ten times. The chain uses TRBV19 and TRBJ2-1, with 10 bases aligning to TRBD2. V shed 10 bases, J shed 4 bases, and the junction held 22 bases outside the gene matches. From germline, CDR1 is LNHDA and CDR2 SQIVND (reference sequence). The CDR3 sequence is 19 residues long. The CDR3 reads CATQKGTARGLALYNEQFF. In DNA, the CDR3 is TGTGCCACCCAGAAAGGAACCGCGAGGGGACTAGCGTTGTACAATGAGCAGTTCTTC.

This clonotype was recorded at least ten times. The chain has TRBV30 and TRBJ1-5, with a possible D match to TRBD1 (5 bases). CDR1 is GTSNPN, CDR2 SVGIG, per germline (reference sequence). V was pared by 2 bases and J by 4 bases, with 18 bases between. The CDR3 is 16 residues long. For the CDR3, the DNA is TGTGCCTGGAGTTTTACGCAACAGACAGCTAATCAGCCCCAGCATTTT. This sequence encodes CAWSFTQQTANQPQHF.

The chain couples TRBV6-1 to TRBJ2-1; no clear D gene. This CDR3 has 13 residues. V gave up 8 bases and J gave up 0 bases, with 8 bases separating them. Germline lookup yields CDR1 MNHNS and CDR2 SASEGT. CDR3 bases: TGTGCCAGCCGAAAGAGCTCCTACAATGAGCAGTTCTTC. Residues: CASRKSSYNEQFF.

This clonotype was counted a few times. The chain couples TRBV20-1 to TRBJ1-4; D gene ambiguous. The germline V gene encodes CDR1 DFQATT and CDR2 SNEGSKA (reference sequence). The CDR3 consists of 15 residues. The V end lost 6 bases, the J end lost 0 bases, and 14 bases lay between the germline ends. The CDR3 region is CSAGADTATNEKLFF. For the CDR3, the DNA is TGCAGTGCCGGAGCAGACACTGCAACTAATGAAAAACTGTTTTTT.

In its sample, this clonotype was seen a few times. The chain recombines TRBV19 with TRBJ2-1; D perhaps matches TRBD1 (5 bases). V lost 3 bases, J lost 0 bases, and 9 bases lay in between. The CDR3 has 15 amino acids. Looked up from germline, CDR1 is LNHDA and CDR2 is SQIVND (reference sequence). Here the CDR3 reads CASSIQGYSYNEQFF. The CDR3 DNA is TGTGCCAGTAGTATCCAGGGTTACTCCTACAATGAGCAGTTCTTC.

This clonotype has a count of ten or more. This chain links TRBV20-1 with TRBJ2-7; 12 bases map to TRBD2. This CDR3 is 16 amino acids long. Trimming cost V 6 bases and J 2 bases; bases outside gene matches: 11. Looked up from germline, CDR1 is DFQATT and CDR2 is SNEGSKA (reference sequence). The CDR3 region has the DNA TGCAGTGCCACCCCCCGGACTAGCGGGGAGACCTACGAGCAGTACTTC. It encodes CSATPRTSGETYEQYF.

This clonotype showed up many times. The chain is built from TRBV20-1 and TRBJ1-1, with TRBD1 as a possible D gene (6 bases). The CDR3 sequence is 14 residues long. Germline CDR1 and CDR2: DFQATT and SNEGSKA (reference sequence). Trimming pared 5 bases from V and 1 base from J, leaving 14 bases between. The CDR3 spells CSADNGTPNTEAFF. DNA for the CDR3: TGCAGTGCTGATAACGGGACACCGAACACTGAAGCTTTCTTT.

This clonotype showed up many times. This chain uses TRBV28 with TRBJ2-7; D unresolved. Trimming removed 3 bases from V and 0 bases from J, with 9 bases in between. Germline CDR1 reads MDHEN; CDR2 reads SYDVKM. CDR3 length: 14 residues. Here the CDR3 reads CASSLTLSSYEQYF. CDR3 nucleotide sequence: TGTGCCAGCAGTTTGACCTTGAGCTCCTACGAGCAGTACTTC.